The 19 T cell receptor beta chains reported below all come from one sample, sequenced in a study of cytomegalovirus exposure and HLA in healthy donors. The protocol was immunoSEQ multiplex PCR, while the TCRdb copy is restricted to in-frame clones and leaves out a portion. In the table there are some 170,000 clones, about 89% of which are singletons. Input material: PBMCs. These receptors were obtained from a young man in good health and CMV-seropositive.

This clone was seen a single time. The V and J genes are TRBV7-3 and TRBJ2-1; the match to TRBD2 covers 11 bases. There are 15 residues in the CDR3. In germline, CDR1 is SGHTA, CDR2 FQGTGA. The junction had 7 bases not matched to a gene; V was cut back by 4 bases and J by 8 bases. CDR3 sequence: CASSYSGRAGDEQFF. The CDR3 bases are TGTGCCAGCAGCTATAGCGGGAGGGCCGGGGATGAGCAGTTCTTC.

The rearrangement uses TRBV5-5 and TRBJ1-5, with 8 bases that match TRBD1. Germline V gene data show CDR1 as SGHKS and CDR2 as YYEKEE (reference sequence). V trimming: 4 bases; J trimming: 3 bases; junction bases outside the gene matches: 9. CDR3 size: 16 residues. CDR3 DNA: TGTGCCAGCAGCCCTGGACAGGGAGTCGACAATCAGCCCCAGCATTTT. This sequence encodes CASSPGQGVDNQPQHF.

The chain is built from TRBV30 and TRBJ2-7; 7 bases agree with TRBD2. With 1 base clipped from V and 3 bases from J, the junction kept 3 bases outside the gene matches. CDR1 GTSNPN and CDR2 SVGIG come from the germline V gene (reference sequence). CDR3 length: 13 residues. CDR3 in amino acids: CAWSGSGIYEQYF. The CDR3 nucleotides are TGTGCCTGGAGTGGAAGCGGGATCTACGAGCAGTACTTC.

This chain joins TRBV25-1 and TRBJ2-5, with unresolved D. Trimming removed 4 bases at V and 5 bases at J, with 5 bases between. This CDR3 is built from 11 residues. Germline V lookup: CDR1 MGHDK, CDR2 SYGVNS. Written as DNA, the CDR3 is TGTGCCAGCAGTGCCGCGGAGACCCAGTACTTC. Protein sequence: CASSAAETQYF.

The chain combines TRBV6-5 with TRBJ1-5; no clear D. V lost 3 bases and J 5 bases, leaving 11 bases between the germline ends. The CDR3 has 14 amino acids. CDR1 and CDR2 from the germline V gene are MNHEY and SVGAGI. CDR3 protein: CASSYSSPDQPQHF. CDR3 bases: TGTGCCAGCAGTTATAGTAGCCCCGATCAGCCCCAGCATTTT.

This rearrangement joins TRBV6-5 to TRBJ1-1; 10 nucleotides line up with TRBD1. The CDR3 is 15 residues long. Unmatched junction bases numbered 5, after V lost 2 bases and J lost 5 bases. From germline, CDR1 is MNHEY and CDR2 SVGAGI. CDR3 DNA: TGTGCCAGCAGTTACGGGGGACAGGGGTATACTGAAGCTTTCTTT. Residues: CASSYGGQGYTEAFF.

This clone was seen only a few times. V and J are TRBV9 and TRBJ2-1, with TRBD2 matching 7 bases. Looked up from germline, CDR1 is SGDLS and CDR2 is YYNGEE. This CDR3 region has 14 residues. J lost 6 bases, V lost 1 base, and 4 bases had no gene match. The CDR3 sequence is CASSVSGGGNEQFF. DNA of the CDR3: TGTGCCAGCAGCGTAAGTGGCGGGGGCAATGAGCAGTTCTTC.

V usage is TRBV9 and J usage is TRBJ2-5, with 7 bases matching TRBD2. Germline lookup yields CDR1 SGDLS and CDR2 YYNGEE. The J segment lost 7 bases and the V segment lost 1 base, leaving 4 bases of the junction unmatched. The CDR3 totals 13 residues. CDR3 nucleotides: TGTGCCAGCAGCGTATTGGGGGGGACGACCCAGTACTTC. This gives the protein CASSVLGGTTQYF. Full variable domain (rest looked up from reference TRBV9 and TRBJ2-5): DSGVTQTPKHLITATGQRVTLRCSPRSGDLSVYWYQQSLDQGLQFLIQYYNGEERAKGNILERFSAQQFPDLHSELNLSSLELGDSALYFCASSVLGGTTQYFGPGTRLLVL.

The genes are TRBV10-3 and TRBJ2-7; tentative D call: TRBD2 (7 bases). Germline lookup yields CDR1 ENHRY and CDR2 SYGVKD. This CDR3 is built from 16 residues. Trimming took off 0 bases at V and 0 bases at J, with 12 bases between the two ends. The DNA of the CDR3 is TGTGCCATCAGTGAGTCTGCGGGGGCGAGCTCCTACGAGCAGTACTTC. The encoded protein is CAISESAGASSYEQYF.

The chain carries TRBV4-3 and TRBJ2-2, with D unresolved. Germline CDR1 reads LGHNA; CDR2 reads YSLEER. The CDR3 length is 15 residues. V lost 0 bases to trimming and J lost 5 bases, with 10 bases between them. In nucleotides, the CDR3 is TGCGCCAGCAGCCAAGATGCATCGGGTACCGGGGAGCTGTTTTTT. Protein: CASSQDASGTGELFF.

The table lists this clone with a count of one. The chain links TRBV5-4 to TRBJ1-2; possibly TRBD1 for D (6 bases). CDR3 length equals 14 residues. The ends were cut back, 5 bases at V and 4 bases at J, with 15 bases in the middle. Germline CDR1 and CDR2: SGHNT and YYREEE (reference sequence). Written as DNA, the CDR3 is TGTGCCAGCAGACCCACAGGGATGGGCTATGGCTACACCTTC. Residues: CASRPTGMGYGYTF.

The chain combines TRBV13 with TRBJ2-3; tentatively, D is TRBD2 (6 bases). There are 14 residues in the CDR3. The germline gives CDR1 PRHDT, CDR2 FYEKMQ (reference sequence). V lost 5 bases and J lost 0, with 9 bases in between. CDR3 in amino acids: CASSLGTSTDTQYF. In nucleotides, the CDR3 is TGTGCCAGCAGCCTGGGGACTAGCACAGATACGCAGTATTTT.

This chain uses TRBV5-1 with TRBJ1-2, with 8 nucleotides matching TRBD1. The CDR3 has 15 residues. Trimming cost V 4 bases and J 5 bases; bases outside gene matches: 10. Germline V gene sequence: CDR1 SGHRS, CDR2 YFSETQ. Here the CDR3 reads CASSGLQGGIYGYTF. CDR3 nucleotide sequence: TGCGCCAGCAGCGGTCTACAGGGGGGGATTTATGGCTACACCTTC.

The chain employs TRBV7-8 and TRBJ2-7; TRBD2 might be the D (5 bases). The CDR3 length is 15 residues. Per the germline V gene, CDR1 is SGHVS and CDR2 is FQNEAQ. Trimming took off 0 bases at V and 2 bases at J, with 11 bases between the two ends. The CDR3 coding sequence is TGTGCCAGCAGCTTAGCCGGGAACGGGGCCTACGAGCAGTACTTC. This gives the protein CASSLAGNGAYEQYF.

This chain connects TRBV28 to TRBJ1-4, with D possibly matching TRBD1 (5 bases). Germline-derived CDR1 and CDR2 are MDHEN and SYDVKM. The CDR3 covers 18 residues. V lost 5 bases and J 7 bases, leaving 26 bases between the germline ends. The CDR3 bases are TGTGCCAGCAGTCGCTTCGGGAGGGGCGAGCCTCGCGGTGAAAAACTGTTTTTT. Amino acids: CASSRFGRGEPRGEKLFF.

The chain carries TRBV7-2 and TRBJ1-1; D uncertain. Trimming removed 3 bases at V and 3 bases at J, with 8 bases between. Germline V lookup: CDR1 SGHTA, CDR2 FQGNSA. This CDR3 is 13 amino acids long. The CDR3 region has the DNA TGTGCCAGCAGCTTGTTCCAGGACACTGAAGCTTTCTTT. This encodes CASSLFQDTEAFF. The full variable domain, completed using reference TRBV7-2 and TRBJ1-1, is GAGVSQSPSNKVTEKGKDVELRCDPISGHTALYWYRQSLGQGLEFLIYFQGNSAPDKSGLPSDRFSAERTGGSVSTLTIQRTQQEDSAVYLCASSLFQDTEAFFGQGTRLTVV.

Notes on this clone: Mismatch with germline at one junction end may stem from a read error. CDR3 residues: CASSWTGIPPYEQYF. The DNA of the CDR3 is TGCGCCAGCAGCTGGACAGGGATCCCCCCCTATGAGCAGTACTTC. The chain combines TRBV5-1 with TRBJ2-7; 8 bases match TRBD1. This CDR3 contains 15 residues. Germline CDR1 and CDR2: SGHRS and YFSETQ.

The V gene is TRBV27, the J gene TRBJ1-2, with TRBD1 matching 11 bases. In germline, CDR1 is MNHEY, CDR2 SMNVEV (reference sequence). The CDR3 is 14 residues long. Trimming cost V 3 bases and J 8 bases; bases outside gene matches: 5. CDR3 sequence: CASSLGQGVGGYTF. The CDR3 nucleotides read TGTGCCAGCAGTTTGGGACAGGGGGTTGGGGGCTACACCTTC.

This clone has just one count. V usage is TRBV4-2 and J usage is TRBJ2-7; D is ambiguous. This CDR3 region has 16 residues. Trimming took 0 bases from V and 0 from J, leaving 12 bases between them. Germline V gene data show CDR1 as LGHNA and CDR2 as YNFKEQ. CDR3 amino acids: CASSQDRDFSSYEQYF. CDR3 bases: TGTGCCAGCAGCCAAGATCGTGACTTCAGCTCCTACGAGCAGTACTTC.